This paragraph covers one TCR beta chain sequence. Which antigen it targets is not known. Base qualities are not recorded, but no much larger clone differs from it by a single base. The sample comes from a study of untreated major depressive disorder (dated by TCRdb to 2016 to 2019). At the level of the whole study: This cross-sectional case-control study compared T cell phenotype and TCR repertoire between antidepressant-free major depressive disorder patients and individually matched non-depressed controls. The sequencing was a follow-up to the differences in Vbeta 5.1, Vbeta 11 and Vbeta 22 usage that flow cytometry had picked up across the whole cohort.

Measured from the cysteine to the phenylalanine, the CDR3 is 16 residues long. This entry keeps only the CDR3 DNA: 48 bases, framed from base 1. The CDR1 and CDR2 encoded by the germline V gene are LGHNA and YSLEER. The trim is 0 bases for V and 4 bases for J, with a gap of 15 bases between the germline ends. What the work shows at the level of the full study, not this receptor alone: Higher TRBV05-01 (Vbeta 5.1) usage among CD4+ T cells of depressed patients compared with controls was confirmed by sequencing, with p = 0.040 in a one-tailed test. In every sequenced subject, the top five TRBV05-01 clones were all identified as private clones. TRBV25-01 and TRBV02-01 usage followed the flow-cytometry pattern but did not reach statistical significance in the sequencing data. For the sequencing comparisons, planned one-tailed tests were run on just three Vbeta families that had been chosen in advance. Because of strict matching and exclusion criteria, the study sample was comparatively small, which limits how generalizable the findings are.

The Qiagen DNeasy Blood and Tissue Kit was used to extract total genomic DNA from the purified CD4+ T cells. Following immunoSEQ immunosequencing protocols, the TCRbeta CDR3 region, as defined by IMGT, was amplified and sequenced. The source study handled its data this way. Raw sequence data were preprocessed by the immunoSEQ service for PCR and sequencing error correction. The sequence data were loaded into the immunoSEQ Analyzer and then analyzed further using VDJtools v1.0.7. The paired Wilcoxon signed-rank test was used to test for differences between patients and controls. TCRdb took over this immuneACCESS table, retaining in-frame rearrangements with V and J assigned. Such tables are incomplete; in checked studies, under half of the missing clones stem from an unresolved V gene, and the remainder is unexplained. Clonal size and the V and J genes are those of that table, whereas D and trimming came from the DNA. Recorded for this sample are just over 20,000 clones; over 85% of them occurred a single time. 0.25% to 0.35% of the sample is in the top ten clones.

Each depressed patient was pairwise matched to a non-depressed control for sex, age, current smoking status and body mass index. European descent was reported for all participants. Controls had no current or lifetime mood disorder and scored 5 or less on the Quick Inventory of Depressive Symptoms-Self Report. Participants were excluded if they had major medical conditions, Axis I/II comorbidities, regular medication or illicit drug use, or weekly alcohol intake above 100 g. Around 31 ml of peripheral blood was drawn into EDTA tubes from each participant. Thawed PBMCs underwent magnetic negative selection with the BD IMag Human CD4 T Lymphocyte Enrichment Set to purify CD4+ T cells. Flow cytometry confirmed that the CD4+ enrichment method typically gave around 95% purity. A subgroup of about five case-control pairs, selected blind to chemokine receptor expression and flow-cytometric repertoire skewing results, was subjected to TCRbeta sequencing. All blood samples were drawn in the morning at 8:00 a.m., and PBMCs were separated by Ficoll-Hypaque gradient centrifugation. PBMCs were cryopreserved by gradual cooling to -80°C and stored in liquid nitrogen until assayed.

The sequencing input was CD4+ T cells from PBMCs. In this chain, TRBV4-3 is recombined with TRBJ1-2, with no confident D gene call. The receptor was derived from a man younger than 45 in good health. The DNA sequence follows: TGCGCCAGCAGCCAAGATCGTGAAGGGCCCCTCTATGGCTACACCTTC. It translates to CASSQDREGPLYGYTF.